The rows below give T cell receptor beta chains drawn from one sample of a study of metastatic and nonmetastatic thyroid tumors. With MiXCR, TCRdb reprocessed the PCR reads. The data show over 20,000 clones, 20% to 30% seen once. Sequencing input: blood. These receptors all come from a female donor with papillary thyroid cancer or a benign thyroid nodule (not recorded which). Some clones in this sample may be carry-over from other donors' samples. The CDR3 runs from the conserved cysteine through the conserved F or W. The order of the fields is J gene, D gene, clone size, V gene, CDR3 DNA, CDR3 protein. A D gene is named only where the DNA matches it firmly. Not every row has a clone size; where given, it reads once, few, many or a size class.

J: TRBJ2-1; D: NA; size: NA; V: TRBV30; DNA: TGTGCCTGGAGTGTCTGGGGGGCGGGCGAGCAGTTCTTC; CDR3: CAWSVWGAGEQFF
J: TRBJ2-7; D: TRBD2; size: many; V: TRBV5-6; DNA: TGTGCCAGCAGCTTCGGACTAGCGGGGGGTCCCCCGGCGGGGCAGTACTTC; CDR3: CASSFGLAGGPPAGQYF
J: TRBJ1-1; D: NA; size: NA; V: TRBV6-1; DNA: TGTGCCAGCAGTACAGGCCCCAGGACTGAAGCTTTCTTT; CDR3: CASSTGPRTEAFF
J: TRBJ2-7; D: TRBD1; size: few; V: TRBV6-1; DNA: TGTGCCAGCACCCCCAAGAGGACAGGTAACACCTACGAGCAGTACTTC; CDR3: CASTPKRTGNTYEQYF
J: TRBJ2-2; D: NA; size: medium-sized; V: TRBV19; DNA: TGTGCCAGTAGTATAATGACAGCAAACACCGGGGAGCTGTTTTTT; CDR3: CASSIMTANTGELFF
J: TRBJ1-6; D: NA; size: many; V: TRBV5-8; DNA: TGTGCCAGCAGCTTTCGGGGGGCGCGGGAATCACCCCTCCACTTT; CDR3: CASSFRGARESPLHF
J: TRBJ2-7; D: NA; size: many; V: TRBV24-1; DNA: TGTGCCACCAGTGGGTCAAACTCCTACGAGCAGTACTTC; CDR3: CATSGSNSYEQYF
J: TRBJ2-1; D: NA; size: many; V: TRBV4-1; DNA: TGCGCCAGCAGCCAAGGGCGGAGAGGGGGAAATGAGCAGTTCTTC; CDR3: CASSQGRRGGNEQFF
J: TRBJ2-3; D: NA; size: many; V: TRBV5-1; DNA: TGCGCCAGCAGCACATTCGGGTATAGCACAGATACGCAGTATTTT; CDR3: CASSTFGYSTDTQYF
J: TRBJ2-4; D: TRBD1; size: many; V: TRBV6-2/TRBV6-3; DNA: TGTGCCAGCAGACTGGACGGACAGGGGGGCATTCAGTACTTC; CDR3: CASRLDGQGGIQYF
J: TRBJ1-3; D: TRBD1; size: medium-sized; V: TRBV2; DNA: TGTGCCAGCAGTGAGGACAGGGTAACTGGAAACACCATATATTTT; CDR3: CASSEDRVTGNTIYF
J: TRBJ1-1; D: TRBD1; size: few; V: TRBV6-2/TRBV6-3; DNA: TGTGCCAGCAGTATCTGGACAGGCGCCACTGAAGCTTTCTTT; CDR3: CASSIWTGATEAFF
J: TRBJ2-2; D: TRBD2; size: medium-sized; V: TRBV6-4; DNA: TGTGCCAGCAGTGACCCCATTCGGGGGGGTGACACCGGGGAGCTGTTTTTT; CDR3: CASSDPIRGGDTGELFF
J: TRBJ1-3; D: NA; size: NA; V: TRBV20-1; DNA: TGCAGTGCGCAGCTAACAGGCAAATTTAGCTCTGGAAACACCATATATTTT; CDR3: CSAQLTGKFSSGNTIYF
J: TRBJ1-4; D: NA; size: many; V: TRBV5-8; DNA: TGTGCCAGCAGCTTCAGGGCTTTTAATGAAAAACTGTTTTTT; CDR3: CASSFRAFNEKLFF
J: TRBJ2-7; D: NA; size: medium-sized; V: TRBV6-1; DNA: TGTGCCAGCAGTGCAAGTTCGGGGCAGGGTTGGATCTCTCGGGAGCAGTACTTC; CDR3: CASSASSGQGWISREQYF
J: TRBJ2-2; D: NA; size: few; V: TRBV6-4; DNA: TGTGCCAGCAGTGACAGGGGGGACACCGGGGAGCTGTTTTTT; CDR3: CASSDRGDTGELFF
J: TRBJ2-2; D: TRBD2; size: medium-sized; V: TRBV2; DNA: TGTGCCAGCAGTGGAGAAGCGGGGGGTTACACCGGGGAGCTGTTTTTT; CDR3: CASSGEAGGYTGELFF
J: TRBJ2-5; D: NA; size: NA; V: TRBV7-9; DNA: TGTGCCAGCAGCGCGGACCCGGGGGAGACCCAGTACTTC; CDR3: CASSADPGETQYF
J: TRBJ1-1; D: TRBD1; size: NA; V: TRBV13; DNA: TGTGCCAGCAGCTTAGGACAGGGGGCGGGGTTC; CDR3: CASSLGQGAGF
J: TRBJ2-5; D: NA; size: many; V: TRBV20-1; DNA: TGCAGTGCTAGCCCGATGGGGGGCCGGCAAGAGACCCAGTACTTC; CDR3: CSASPMGGRQETQYF
J: TRBJ1-2; D: NA; size: once; V: TRBV19; DNA: TGTGCCAGTAGTATAGGTGGTTTCACAGGAGCTTATGGCTACACCTTC; CDR3: CASSIGGFTGAYGYTF
J: TRBJ2-3; D: TRBD2; size: NA; V: TRBV20-1; DNA: TGCAGTGCTTGGGGCCCGGCGGGAGGCACAGATACGCAGTATTTT; CDR3: CSAWGPAGGTDTQYF
J: TRBJ1-1; D: NA; size: many; V: TRBV12-3/TRBV12-4; DNA: TGTGCCAGCAGTTTCCAACGGAACACTGAAGCTTTCTTT; CDR3: CASSFQRNTEAFF